The 10 T cell receptor beta chains in this list originate from one sample, sequenced in a study of blood T cell repertoires in COVID-19. TCRdb's copy holds only in-frame clones and misses some; the assay was immunoSEQ multiplex PCR. Among 170,000 or so clones listed, roughly 84% were seen once. Sequences were obtained from peripheral blood. Receptor source: a man aged 50-60 years with active or convalescent COVID-19.

The genes are TRBV19 and TRBJ1-1; no reliable D call. Germline V gene data show CDR1 as LNHDA and CDR2 as SQIVND (reference sequence). V lost 5 bases to trimming and J lost 0 bases, with 7 bases between them. The CDR3 is 13 residues long. The DNA for the CDR3 is TGTGCCAGTAGTTTCGGTATGAACACTGAAGCTTTCTTT. Its translation is CASSFGMNTEAFF.

J is TRBJ1-4 and V is TRBV18, with 9 bases matching TRBD1. With V trimmed by 4 bases and J by 8 bases, 5 bases remained unmatched. Germline CDR1 and CDR2: KGHSH and LQKENI. This CDR3 comprises 14 residues. DNA for the CDR3: TGTGCCAGCTCACGGGACAGGGACGAAGAAAAACTGTTTTTT. It encodes CASSRDRDEEKLFF.

This chain links TRBV10-2 with TRBJ2-5; 11 nucleotides line up with TRBD2. Per germline, CDR1 WSHSY and CDR2 SAAADI. The CDR3 has 15 residues. Trimming at V came to 4 bases and at J to 4 bases, leaving 5 bases not matched to a gene. The CDR3 DNA sequence: TGCGCCAGCAGTGCCGCACTAGCGGGGGTAGAGACCCAGTACTTC. Its translation is CASSAALAGVETQYF.

The chain uses TRBV20-1 and TRBJ2-7; D is uncertain. The V end lost 3 bases, the J end lost 4 bases, and 7 bases lay between the germline ends. The CDR3 is 11 residues long. Germline V gene sequence: CDR1 DFQATT, CDR2 SNEGSKA (reference sequence). The CDR3 nucleotides are TGCAGTGCTAGTTCGGGTTACGAGCAGTACTTC. Its protein product is CSASSGYEQYF.

This clone was picked up one time. The V and J genes are TRBV6-5 and TRBJ1-4; 7 bases match TRBD1. The V gene end was trimmed by 6 bases and the J gene end by 7 bases; junction bases not matched to a gene: 2. The CDR3 is 12 residues long. The germline V gene has CDR1 MNHEY and CDR2 SVGAGI. The CDR3 DNA reads TGTGCCAGCAGGGGGACAGTTGAAAAACTGTTTTTT. Its protein is CASRGTVEKLFF.

The chain uses TRBV2 and TRBJ1-5; D is perhaps TRBD1 (5 bases). Germline CDR1 and CDR2: SNHLY and FYNNEI. The CDR3 sequence is 13 residues long. Trimming took 8 bases from V and 2 from J, leaving 10 bases between them. The DNA for the CDR3 is TGTGCCAGCCAGACGGGGGGCAATCAGCCCCAGCATTTT. This sequence encodes CASQTGGNQPQHF.

This chain links TRBV4-3 with TRBJ2-1; a possible D gene is TRBD2 (5 bases). Germline CDR1 and CDR2: LGHNA and YSLEER. The CDR3 loop spans 14 amino acids. V shed 0 bases and J shed 15 bases, with 18 bases lying between them. CDR3 residues: CASSQDRAAGNPFF. CDR3 bases: TGCGCCAGCAGCCAAGACCGAGCGGCAGGCAACCCGTTCTTC.

This clone was seen a few times. The V and J genes are TRBV19 and TRBJ1-5, with D tentatively TRBD1 (6 bases). The CDR3 runs 14 residues. The germline CDR1 and CDR2 sequences are LNHDA and SQIVND (reference sequence). The V end was cut by 1 base, the J end by 7 bases, with 11 bases between. Written as DNA, the CDR3 is TGTGCCAGTAGTATAGTACAGGGCCGACAGCCCCAGCATTTT. It yields the protein CASSIVQGRQPQHF. The whole variable domain, remainder taken from reference TRBV19 and TRBJ1-5, is DGGITQSPKYLFRKEGQNVTLSCEQNLNHDAMYWYRQDPGQGLRLIYYSQIVNDFQKGDIAEGYSVSREKKESFPLTVTSAQKNPTAFYLCASSIVQGRQPQHFGDGTRLSIL.

The chain employs TRBV2 and TRBJ2-7; 9 positions agree with TRBD1. Germline V gene sequence: CDR1 SNHLY, CDR2 FYNNEI. The junction had 11 bases not matched to a gene; V was cut back by 8 bases and J by 3 bases. The length of the CDR3 is 15 residues. DNA of the CDR3: TGTGCCAGCGGACCCGGGACAGGGAATAGCTACGAGCAGTACTTC. Translated: CASGPGTGNSYEQYF.

The rearrangement links TRBV29-1 to TRBJ2-4, with a possible D match to TRBD2 (7 bases). Trimming cost V 6 bases and J 6 bases, with 18 bases left between them. This CDR3 region has 14 residues. The germline V gene encodes CDR1 SQVTM and CDR2 ANQGSEA. Here the CDR3 reads CSVHGGRGGNIQYF. The CDR3 bases are TGCAGCGTCCATGGCGGGAGAGGGGGAAACATTCAGTACTTC.